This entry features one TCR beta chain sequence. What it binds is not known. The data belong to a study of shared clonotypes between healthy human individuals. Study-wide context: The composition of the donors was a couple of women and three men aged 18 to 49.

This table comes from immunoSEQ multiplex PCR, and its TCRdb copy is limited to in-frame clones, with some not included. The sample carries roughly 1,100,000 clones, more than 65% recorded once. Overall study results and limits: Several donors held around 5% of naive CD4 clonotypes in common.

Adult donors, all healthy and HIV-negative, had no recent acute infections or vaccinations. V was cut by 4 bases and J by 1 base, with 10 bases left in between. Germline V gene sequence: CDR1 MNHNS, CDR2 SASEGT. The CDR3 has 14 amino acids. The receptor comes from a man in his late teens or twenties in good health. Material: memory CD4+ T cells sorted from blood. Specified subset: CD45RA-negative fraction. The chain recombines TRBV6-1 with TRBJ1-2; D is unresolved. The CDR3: CASSVMTVNYGYTF. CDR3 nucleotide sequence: TGTGCCAGCAGTGTAATGACGGTTAACTATGGCTACACCTTC.